The next 26 T cell receptor beta chains were all read from a single sample in a study of T cell changes during pregnancy in multiple sclerosis. Sequenced by immunoSEQ multiplex PCR; TCRdb stores in-frame clones only, minus some. Of about 38,000 clones in the sample, about 95% were seen once. Material: CD4+ T cells from peripheral blood mononuclear cells, obtained in the second trimester of pregnancy. All receptors derive from a female donor with multiple sclerosis, enrolled in a pregnancy study.

The V gene is TRBV7-2, the J gene TRBJ2-3; perhaps TRBD2 as D (6 bases). Germline values: CDR1 SGHTA, CDR2 FQGNSA. V gave up 5 bases and J gave up 8 bases, with 17 bases separating them. The CDR3 extends over 14 amino acids. The CDR3 protein is CASSPDLSGVTQYF. CDR3 bases: TGTGCCAGCAGCCCCGATCTCTCGGGGGTTACGCAGTATTTT. Together with reference TRBV7-2 and TRBJ2-3, the CDR3 gives the full variable domain: GAGVSQSPSNKVTEKGKDVELRCDPISGHTALYWYRQSLGQGLEFLIYFQGNSAPDKSGLPSDRFSAERTGGSVSTLTIQRTQQEDSAVYLCASSPDLSGVTQYFGPGTRLTVL.

The chain uses TRBV28 and TRBJ1-2; a possible D gene is TRBD1 (5 bases). V lost 6 bases and J lost 4, with 15 bases in between. Looked up from germline, CDR1 is MDHEN and CDR2 is SYDVKM. The CDR3 length is 14 residues. The CDR3 DNA sequence: TGTGCCAGCAGAGCCGCGACAGCCACCTATGGCTACACCTTC. Protein: CASRAATATYGYTF.

The gene calls are TRBV11-2 and TRBJ1-6; 8 bases map to TRBD1. V lost 5 bases to trimming and J lost 0 bases; unmatched junction nucleotides: 6. This CDR3 has 17 amino acids. Germline V lookup: CDR1 SGHAT, CDR2 FQNNGV. This CDR3 is CASSARTGSSYNSPLHF. DNA for the CDR3: TGTGCCAGCAGCGCGAGGACAGGGAGCTCCTATAATTCACCCCTCCACTTT.

The gene calls are TRBV11-3 and TRBJ1-1; D possibly corresponds to TRBD1 (5 bases). The length of the CDR3 is 13 residues. Germline V gives CDR1 SGHNT, CDR2 YENEEA. The V gene lost 4 bases and the J gene lost 4 bases, with 10 bases spanning the gap. The CDR3 sequence: CASSSGPGTEAFF. The CDR3 DNA sequence: TGTGCCAGCAGCTCAGGGCCAGGCACTGAAGCTTTCTTT.

This chain joins TRBV19 and TRBJ2-7; 13 bases are shared with TRBD2. The CDR3 is made up of 15 amino acids. V lost 9 bases, J lost 4 bases, and 9 bases stayed unmatched. The germline gives CDR1 LNHDA, CDR2 SQIVND (reference sequence). CDR3 loop: CASRTSGSTGYEQYF. DNA of the CDR3: TGTGCCAGCCGGACTAGCGGGAGTACGGGTTACGAGCAGTACTTC.

The rearrangement links TRBV19 to TRBJ2-3, with 8 nucleotides matching TRBD2. The CDR3 is made up of 18 amino acids. Trimming took 5 bases from V and 2 from J; bases not matched to a gene: 15. Germline values: CDR1 LNHDA, CDR2 SQIVND (reference sequence). CDR3 amino acids: CASSVLAPGGRYTDTQYF. CDR3 bases: TGTGCCAGTAGTGTACTAGCCCCTGGCGGGAGGTACACAGATACGCAGTATTTT.

The chain links TRBV10-3 to TRBJ2-7; D perhaps matches TRBD2 (8 bases). CDR3 length equals 15 residues. The V and J ends lost 6 bases and 2 bases respectively, with 17 bases between them. CDR1 is ENHRY and CDR2 is SYGVKD in the germline V gene. Here the CDR3 reads CAIRSGGDSAYEQYF. CDR3 sequence (DNA): TGTGCCATCAGATCCGGGGGGGACAGTGCCTACGAGCAGTACTTC.

The rearrangement joins TRBV7-9 to TRBJ2-7, with D maybe TRBD1 (6 bases). The CDR3 is 13 residues long. Deletions cut 5 bases from V and 6 bases from J, with 14 bases between. From germline, CDR1 is SEHNR and CDR2 FQNEAQ (reference sequence). DNA of the CDR3: TGTGCCAGCAGCCCGGGCAGGGGCGGCGAGCAGTACTTC. Protein: CASSPGRGGEQYF.

The chain uses TRBV4-2 and TRBJ2-6, with TRBD2 matching over 9 bases. The CDR3 runs to 14 residues. Germline V CDR1 and CDR2: LGHNA, YNFKEQ. V shed 0 bases and J 14 bases; nucleotides not matched to a gene: 5. The CDR3 protein is CASSQDSLAGFLTF. The DNA for the CDR3 is TGTGCCAGCAGCCAAGATAGCCTAGCGGGGTTCCTGACTTTC.

The rearrangement uses TRBV6-1 and TRBJ1-2; a possible D gene is TRBD1 (6 bases). The length of the CDR3 is 13 residues. Trimming shortened V by 7 bases and J by 8 bases, and 17 bases separated the two germline ends. In germline, CDR1 is MNHNS, CDR2 SASEGT. The CDR3 spells CASNFGQPRGYTF. In nucleotides, the CDR3 is TGTGCCAGCAACTTTGGACAGCCCCGCGGCTACACCTTC.

This clone appeared a single time. V usage is TRBV2 and J usage is TRBJ2-2, with no clear D. The CDR3 spans 14 residues. The V end was cut by 7 bases, the J end by 0 bases, with 9 bases between. Per the germline V gene, CDR1 is SNHLY and CDR2 is FYNNEI. Here the CDR3 DNA reads TGTGCCAGCAATTACCAGGCGAACACCGGGGAGCTGTTTTTT. Protein: CASNYQANTGELFF.

The chain carries TRBV7-9 and TRBJ2-1; possible D gene TRBD1, 5 bases. Trimming cost V 5 bases and J 3 bases, with 14 bases left between them. This CDR3 comprises 15 residues. Germline CDR1 and CDR2: SEHNR and FQNEAQ (reference sequence). The CDR3 nucleotides read TGTGCCAGCAGCCCACAGGACATTCACTACAATGAGCAGTTCTTC. It specifies CASSPQDIHYNEQFF.

V and J are TRBV15 and TRBJ2-7, with D perhaps TRBD2 (6 bases). Germline V gene data show CDR1 as LNHNV and CDR2 as YYDKDF (reference sequence). Deletions cut 5 bases from V and 6 bases from J, with 23 bases between. CDR3 size: 16 residues. CDR3 loop: CATSRLNPVQEGEQYF. DNA of the CDR3: TGTGCCACCAGCCGTCTCAACCCCGTCCAGGAGGGCGAGCAGTACTTC.

The count of this clone is one. The rearrangement uses TRBV19 and TRBJ1-2; D remains ambiguous. Germline V gives CDR1 LNHDA, CDR2 SQIVND (reference sequence). Trimming left V 5 bases short and J 0 bases short, with 7 bases between. This CDR3 has 13 amino acids. The CDR3 protein is CASSPAANYGYTF. CDR3 in DNA: TGTGCCAGTAGTCCCGCAGCTAACTATGGCTACACCTTC.

V usage is TRBV6-5 and J usage is TRBJ2-3, with TRBD1 matching over 7 bases. The CDR3 runs to 15 residues. The V gene's germline CDR1 is MNHEY and CDR2 SVGAGI. Trimming at V came to 6 bases and at J to 0 bases, leaving 6 bases not matched to a gene. CDR3 DNA: TGTGCCAGCAGCGTAACAGGGGCCAGCACAGATACGCAGTATTTT. Residues: CASSVTGASTDTQYF.

V is TRBV6-6 and J is TRBJ1-2, with D possibly being TRBD1 (6 bases). The germline gives CDR1 MNHNY, CDR2 SVGAGI (reference sequence). V gave up 5 bases and J gave up 7 bases, with 17 bases separating them. The CDR3 covers 14 residues. This CDR3 reads CASSPRNRVFGYTF. For the CDR3, the DNA is TGTGCCAGCAGTCCGCGGAACAGGGTCTTTGGCTACACCTTC.

J is TRBJ2-3 and V is TRBV7-3; 8 nucleotides match TRBD2. CDR1 is SGHTA, CDR2 FQGTGA, per germline. The CDR3 loop spans 17 amino acids. Losses at the gene ends were 1 base for V and 1 base for J; bases not matched to a gene: 7. CDR3 loop: CASSLRGAGLGTDTQYF. DNA for the CDR3: TGTGCCAGCAGCTTAAGGGGGGCGGGACTAGGCACAGATACGCAGTATTTT.

A few counts support this clone. This rearrangement joins TRBV7-3 to TRBJ2-2; TRBD1 matches at 8 bases. The CDR3 totals 15 residues. CDR1 is SGHTA, CDR2 FQGTGA, per germline. V lost 7 bases and J lost 2; bases outside the gene matches: 6. CDR3 protein: CASNPGGVNTGELFF. In nucleotides, the CDR3 is TGTGCCAGCAACCCAGGGGGCGTAAACACCGGGGAGCTGTTTTTT.

This clone showed up just once. The chain employs TRBV29-1 and TRBJ2-6; 8 nucleotides match TRBD2. Trimming removed 4 bases from V and 0 bases from J; junction bases left unmatched: 5. The length of the CDR3 is 16 residues. The germline V gene encodes CDR1 SQVTM and CDR2 ANQGSEA. The CDR3 bases are TGCAGCGTTGTCGCGGGAGGTTCCTCTGGGGCCAACGTCCTGACTTTC. It yields the protein CSVVAGGSSGANVLTF.

The chain links TRBV9 to TRBJ2-1, with no clear D. The CDR3 has 13 residues. Looked up from germline, CDR1 is SGDLS and CDR2 is YYNGEE. The ends were cut back, 0 bases at V and 5 bases at J, with 6 bases in the middle. The CDR3 here is CASSVALDNEQFF. CDR3 nucleotides: TGTGCCAGCAGCGTAGCTCTCGACAATGAGCAGTTCTTC.

This chain connects TRBV10-3 to TRBJ2-5; 9 bases agree with TRBD1. Germline CDR1 reads ENHRY; CDR2 reads SYGVKD. The CDR3 sequence is 13 residues long. The trim removed 6 bases at V and 4 bases at J, leaving 3 bases unmatched. The CDR3 bases are TGTGCCATCAGCTCGACAGGGGGAGAGACCCAGTACTTC. Amino acid sequence: CAISSTGGETQYF.

This chain links TRBV6-1 with TRBJ2-1; 7 nucleotides match TRBD1. The CDR3 covers 14 residues. The V gene end was trimmed by 6 bases and the J gene end by 3 bases; junction bases not matched to a gene: 5. Germline CDR1 is MNHNS and CDR2 is SASEGT. In nucleotides, the CDR3 is TGTGCCAGCAGGCAGACAGGGTTCTACAATGAGCAGTTCTTC. Encoded protein: CASRQTGFYNEQFF.

V usage is TRBV6-1 and J usage is TRBJ2-1, with D possibly being TRBD2 (5 bases). Germline V gene data show CDR1 as MNHNS and CDR2 as SASEGT. This CDR3 contains 15 residues. V lost 4 bases and J 2 bases, leaving 12 bases between the germline ends. The CDR3 is CASSALRGAYNEQFF. In DNA form, the CDR3 reads TGTGCCAGCAGTGCGTTACGGGGAGCCTACAATGAGCAGTTCTTC.

V usage is TRBV6-6 and J usage is TRBJ1-3; maybe TRBD1 (6 bases). The ends were cut back, 5 bases at V and 0 bases at J, with 11 bases in the middle. This CDR3 is built from 15 residues. Germline-derived CDR1 and CDR2 are MNHNY and SVGAGI (reference sequence). The CDR3 reads CASSPGVDSGNTIYF. CDR3 nucleotide sequence: TGTGCCAGCAGTCCAGGGGTCGACTCTGGAAACACCATATATTTT.

The CDR3 is CASRPLRGWTYEQYF. The CDR3 DNA is TGTGCCAGCCGACCCCTCAGGGGGTGGACCTACGAGCAGTACTTC. The chain joins TRBV27 to TRBJ2-7, with TRBD1 matching over 7 bases. The CDR3 length is 15 residues. V was pared by 8 bases and J by 2 bases, with 12 bases of the junction left unmatched. The germline V gene has CDR1 MNHEY and CDR2 SMNVEV (reference sequence).

J is TRBJ2-7 and V is TRBV7-6, with D tentatively TRBD2 (5 bases). Trimming removed 1 base at V and 2 bases at J, with 12 bases between. The CDR3 is 15 residues long. CDR1 is SGHVS and CDR2 is FNYEAQ in the germline V gene. The CDR3 spells CASSLGFGETYEQYF. In DNA, the CDR3 is TGTGCCAGCAGCTTAGGGTTCGGGGAGACCTACGAGCAGTACTTC. The entire variable domain, with the rest obtained from reference TRBV7-6 and TRBJ2-7, is as follows: GAGVSQSPRYKVTKRGQDVALRCDPISGHVSLYWYRQALGQGPEFLTYFNYEAQQDKSGLPNDRFSAERPEGSISTLTIQRTEQRDSAMYRCASSLGFGETYEQYFGPGTRLTVT.